This TCR beta chain originates from a study of blood T cells in healthy people across ages. General study points: Naive and antigen-experienced cells were not separated, limiting conclusive comparison.

PBMCs, at least 6 million per sample, were isolated. Primers used in a second PCR of about 7 to 12 cycles were a sample-barcoded 5' primer and a J-beta primer mix. A single record per CDR3 protein comes from TCRdb applying MiXCR to the 5' RACE reads. The data hold over 1,500,000 distinct CDR3 sequences, with around 48% observed a single time. Note on this clonotype: The antigen is unknown.

Trimming at V came to 6 bases and at J to 0 bases, leaving 10 bases not matched to a gene. The CDR3 sequence is 18 residues long. Germline-derived CDR1 and CDR2 are MNHNS and SASEGT. Sequenced material: blood. This clonotype originated in a woman aged 40-49 years in good health. The rearrangement links TRBV6-1 to TRBJ2-3; 12 positions match TRBD2. The DNA of the CDR3 is TGTGCCAGCAGCCCCAGGACTAGCGGGGTACTTAGCACAGATACGCAGTATTTT. Protein sequence: CASSPRTSGVLSTDTQYF.